This T cell receptor (beta chain) was found in a study of cytomegalovirus exposure and HLA in healthy donors. Points from the study as a whole: Cytomegalovirus-associated TCR beta chains were listed, numbering some 170.

V shed 0 bases, J shed 4 bases, and the junction held 2 bases outside the gene matches. This CDR3 has 15 amino acids. Germline V gene sequence: CDR1 SGHAT, CDR2 FQNNGV. As concerns this clone: Its antigen is unidentified.

PCR amplification relied on 60 Vbeta primers (plus 13 Jbeta primers). The protocol was immunoSEQ multiplex PCR, while the TCRdb copy is restricted to in-frame clones and leaves out a portion. The sample shows 80,000 to 100,000 clones, approximately 71% of them seen only once. This chain uses TRBV11-2 with TRBJ2-1, with 8 bases aligning to TRBD2. The source material was PBMCs. The sequence came from a woman under 30 in good health and CMV-seropositive. The CDR3 nucleotides are TGTGCCAGCAGCTTAGACGGGACTAGATACAATGAGCAGTTCTTC. Its protein is CASSLDGTRYNEQFF.